This is a list of T cell receptor beta chains from one sample in a study of human T cells and chemical hapten exposure. TCRdb independently ran MiXCR on the RACE reads; one entry per CDR3 protein. The sample has roughly 92,000 distinct CDR3 sequences; roughly 11% are singletons. This specimen was whole blood, taken in connection with sensitization to the hapten diphenylcyclopropenone (DPC). The receptors originated from a woman aged 40 to 50 with alopecia areata. Some clones in this sample may be carry-over from other donors' samples. CDR3s include the opening cysteine and the closing phenylalanine or tryptophan. A D gene is named only where the DNA matches it firmly. The size field is filled for only some rows; it gives once, few, many or a size class.

>many|TRBJ1-1|TRBV11-2|.
CASRRYPNTEAFF
TGTGCCAGCAGACGGTACCCAAACACTGAAGCTTTCTTT
>many|TRBJ2-7|TRBV21-1|.
CASSNLVGDYEQYF
TGTGCCAGCAGCAACCTAGTAGGGGACTACGAGCAGTACTTC
>many|TRBJ2-5|TRBV29-1|TRBD2
CSVEDLGGGPQYF
TGCAGCGTTGAAGATTTGGGGGGGGGACCCCAGTACTTC
>few|TRBJ2-7|TRBV4-1|TRBD2
CASSRLTSGYEQYF
TGCGCCAGCAGCCGATTGACTAGCGGCTACGAGCAGTACTTC
>.|TRBJ2-7|TRBV6-1|TRBD2
CASTAGTSGSYEQYF
TGTGCCAGCACGGCCGGGACTAGCGGGTCCTACGAGCAGTACTTC
>.|TRBJ2-5|TRBV5-5|TRBD1
CASSLTGTGIETQYF
TGTGCCAGCAGCTTGACCGGGACAGGGATAGAGACCCAGTACTTC
>.|TRBJ2-7|TRBV29-1|.
CSVSGSEYEQYF
TGCAGCGTTAGTGGCAGTGAGTACGAGCAGTACTTC
>many|TRBJ2-5|TRBV12-3/TRBV12-4|.
CASREGSQETQYF
TGTGCCAGCAGGGAGGGGAGCCAAGAGACCCAGTACTTC
>few|TRBJ2-7|TRBV6-2/TRBV6-3|TRBD1
CASSYGQGAYEQYF
TGTGCCAGCAGTTACGGACAGGGGGCCTACGAGCAGTACTTC
>few|TRBJ2-5|TRBV7-6|TRBD1
CASRGDRETQYF
TGTGCCAGCAGGGGGGACAGAGAGACCCAGTACTTC
>.|TRBJ2-2|TRBV6-2/TRBV6-3|TRBD2
CASSFSGRTNTGELFF
TGTGCCAGCAGTTTTAGCGGGAGGACTAACACCGGGGAGCTGTTTTTT
>.|TRBJ2-7|TRBV28|.
CASSFGLTGEEQYF
TGTGCCAGCAGTTTCGGGTTGACTGGTGAGGAGCAGTACTTC
>.|TRBJ2-7|TRBV19|TRBD1
CASTSDRAASYEQYF
TGTGCCAGTACTTCCGACAGGGCCGCATCCTACGAGCAGTACTTC
>few|TRBJ1-6|TRBV11-2|.
CASSSRAYNSPLHF
TGTGCCAGCAGCTCACGAGCCTATAATTCACCCCTCCACTTT
>few|TRBJ2-7|TRBV7-2|.
CASSPDRSLTYEQYF
TGTGCCAGCAGCCCTGACAGGAGCTTAACTTACGAGCAGTACTTC
>.|TRBJ1-1|TRBV11-2|TRBD1
CASSWTGGNTEAFF
TGTGCCAGCAGTTGGACAGGAGGGAACACTGAAGCTTTCTTT
>.|TRBJ2-2|TRBV7-2|.
CASSPTRRPTGELFF
TGTGCCAGCAGCCCTACTAGGAGGCCCACCGGGGAGCTGTTTTTT
>many|TRBJ2-7|TRBV5-4|.
CASSLESSYEQYF
TGTGCCAGCAGCTTGGAATCGTCCTACGAGCAGTACTTC
>many|TRBJ2-7|TRBV20-1|.
CSASQGSYEQYF
TGCAGTGCTAGTCAGGGGAGCTACGAGCAGTACTTC
>few|TRBJ2-5|TRBV28|TRBD2
CASSPQTSGLETQYF
TGTGCCAGCAGTCCCCAGACTAGCGGGCTCGAGACCCAGTACTTC
>many|TRBJ2-2|TRBV4-3|TRBD2
CASSPPPRTSGGSHPRTGELFF
TGCGCCAGCAGCCCCCCGCCCCGGACTAGCGGGGGGTCCCACCCCCGGACCGGGGAGCTGTTTTTT
>.|TRBJ1-2|TRBV11-2|.
CASSLGIGYGYTF
TGTGCCAGCAGCTTAGGCATCGGGTATGGCTACACCTTC
>.|TRBJ1-4|TRBV5-6|.
CASSSDTGHPVEKLFF
TGTGCCAGCAGCTCCGACACGGGACATCCGGTCGAAAAACTGTTTTTT
>few|TRBJ2-7|TRBV7-2|.
CASRSPGRAGTTGERQYF
TGTGCCAGCAGATCACCGGGCAGAGCCGGGACCACGGGCGAGCGACAGTACTTC
>many|TRBJ1-4|TRBV28|.
CASSLTPYEKLFF
TGTGCCAGCAGCCTCACTCCATATGAAAAACTGTTTTTT
>many|TRBJ2-5|TRBV11-2|TRBD1
CASSLDGQGAIQETQYF
TGTGCCAGCAGCTTAGATGGACAGGGTGCAATCCAAGAGACCCAGTACTTC
>.|TRBJ2-3|TRBV4-1|.
CASSQDPNGDTQYF
TGCGCCAGCAGCCAAGATCCTAATGGAGATACGCAGTATTTT
>many|TRBJ1-3|TRBV5-1|.
CASSPGGVNSGNTIYF
TGCGCCAGCAGCCCCGGGGGAGTTAACTCTGGAAACACCATATATTTT
>few|TRBJ2-7|TRBV11-2|.
CASSLGGHPTYEQYF
TGTGCCAGCAGTCTAGGGGGGCACCCCACCTACGAGCAGTACTTC
>.|TRBJ2-3|TRBV4-2|.
CASSQDPGADTQYF
TGTGCCAGCAGCCAAGACCCCGGTGCAGATACGCAGTATTTT
>few|TRBJ2-7|TRBV19|TRBD1
CASSRGTGPYEQYF
TGTGCCAGTAGTAGAGGGACAGGACCCTACGAGCAGTACTTC
>.|TRBJ2-7|TRBV27|TRBD2
CASSLVGGVSYEQYF
TGTGCCAGCAGTTTAGTGGGAGGGGTTTCCTACGAGCAGTACTTC
>few|TRBJ1-6|TRBV27|.
CASSPGSWSYNSPLHF
TGTGCCAGCAGCCCGGGATCCTGGTCCTATAATTCACCCCTCCACTTT
>many|TRBJ1-2|TRBV20-1|.
CSARLTGTRYGYTF
TGCAGTGCTAGACTTACCGGGACACGCTATGGCTACACCTTC
>few|TRBJ2-5|TRBV7-3|TRBD2
CASSPGGLAGQETQYF
TGTGCCAGCAGCCCAGGCGGCCTAGCGGGCCAAGAGACCCAGTACTTC
>.|TRBJ2-7|TRBV4-2|.
CARSPQDGALSYEQYF
TGTGCCAGGAGCCCTCAGGACGGAGCCCTCTCCTACGAGCAGTACTTC
>few|TRBJ1-4|TRBV18|.
CASSRPGIATNEKLFF
TGTGCCAGCTCACGGCCCGGGATTGCAACTAATGAAAAACTGTTTTTT
>many|TRBJ1-2|TRBV7-2|.
CASSQTTGTDYGYTF
TGTGCCAGCAGCCAAACTACCGGGACGGATTATGGCTACACCTTC
>.|TRBJ2-7|TRBV20-1|.
CSAREGEGVAEQYF
TGCAGTGCTCGCGAGGGGGAGGGAGTTGCCGAGCAGTACTTC
>few|TRBJ2-5|TRBV5-1|TRBD2
CASTGTSGRASGETQYF
TGCGCCAGCACCGGGACTAGCGGGAGGGCCTCGGGGGAGACCCAGTACTTC
>many|TRBJ1-2|TRBV10-2|TRBD1
CATQGPLNYGYTF
TGCGCCACACAGGGGCCACTTAACTATGGCTACACCTTC
>few|TRBJ2-7|TRBV20-1|TRBD1
CSGTGDRGYEQYF
TGCAGTGGGACGGGGGACAGGGGATACGAGCAGTACTTC